This entry describes one T cell receptor beta chain. The data are from a study of T cells in Graves' hyperthyroidism and ophthalmopathy. Stable Graves' hyperthyroidism meant no ophthalmopathy progression within 18 months. RNA transcripts yielded amplified TCR beta CDR3 regions. The TCR CDR3 first-round RT-PCR relied on the HTBI primer set. TCRdb itself ran the multiplex PCR reads through MiXCR, one entry per CDR3 protein. The sample lists hundreds of thousands of distinct CDR3 sequences; roughly 16% were seen once. The CDR3 length is 15 residues. The V end was cut by 0 bases, the J end by 8 bases, with 15 bases between. The germline V gene has CDR1 SGDLS and CDR2 YYNGEE.

The chain uses TRBV9 and TRBJ2-1; D is uncertain. This receptor was taken from a woman under 40 with Graves' hyperthyroidism. Specimen: blood. The chain's CDR3 is CASSVETTRFDEQFF. The CDR3 nucleotides read TGTGCCAGCAGCGTAGAAACTACGAGGTTTGATGAGCAGTTCTTC.